Presented here are 18 T cell receptor beta chains from one specimen sequenced in a study of T cell clonality in common variable immunodeficiency. Clones were sequenced by immunoSEQ multiplex PCR, and TCRdb holds only the in-frame ones, with some missing. The sample contains 50,000 to 60,000 clones, none of them singletons. Sequencing was performed on peripheral blood mononuclear cells. The receptors derive from a person between 18 and 75 years old in good health.

This clone has ten or more counts. From the germline J gene comes the end of the CDR3, since the read stops 3 residues before it. V gene TRBV20-1 combines with J gene TRBJ2-5; 10 bases map to TRBD2. V lost 3 bases, J lost 0 bases, and 13 bases stayed unmatched. Germline CDR1 and CDR2: DFQATT and SNEGSKA (reference sequence). This CDR3 is 18 amino acids long. CDR3 region: CSARTYASGRKYQETQYF. The sequenced part of the CDR3 DNA is TGCAGTGCTAGGACATACGCTAGCGGGAGAAAGTACCAAGAGACC.

This clone occurred many times. CDR3 DNA, as far as it was read: TGCAGTGCTAGAAAACCCGGGATAGCGGGAGTACAAGAGACC. This gives the protein CSARKPGIAGVQET. The CDR3 in its entirety is CSARKPGIAGVQETQYF. The genes are TRBV20-1 and TRBJ2-5; 9 nucleotides match TRBD2. Coverage ceases 3 residues before the CDR3 finishes, and the germline J gene fills in the end. V lost 2 bases, J lost 2 bases, and 12 bases stayed unmatched. This CDR3 comprises 17 residues. Per the germline V gene, CDR1 is DFQATT and CDR2 is SNEGSKA (reference sequence).

Many counts were recorded for this clone. The CDR3 sequence: CASSNDRNDNYGYTF. The part of the CDR3 DNA that was read is TGTGCCAGCAGTAATGACAGGAATGATAACTATGGC. The chain is built from TRBV6-2 or TRBV6-3 and TRBJ1-2; possible D gene TRBD1, 6 bases. The read falls 3 residues short of the CDR3 end, and the missing part is taken from the germline J gene. The CDR3 contains 15 residues. From germline, CDR1 is MNHEY and CDR2 SVGEGT. V lost 5 bases, J lost 1 base, and 14 bases lay in between.

This clone was observed a few times. Read coverage stops 3 residues before the CDR3 terminus; the germline J gene supplies the remainder. V gene TRBV27 combines with J gene TRBJ2-7; 8 bases are a match to TRBD2. V lost 5 bases, J lost 6 bases, and 9 bases stayed unmatched. Germline V gives CDR1 MNHEY, CDR2 SMNVEV (reference sequence). The CDR3 length is 14 residues. The CDR3 loop is CASSRTSTFSEQYF. The sequenced CDR3 bases are TGTGCCAGCAGTCGGACTAGCACATTCTCCGAG.

This clone was observed at least ten times. The read finishes 3 residues shy of the CDR3 end, and the germline J gene is used to complete it. The gene calls are TRBV7-6 and TRBJ2-5; D not certain. V shed 5 bases and J shed 3 bases, with 10 bases lying between them. The CDR3 contains 13 residues. Germline-derived CDR1 and CDR2 are SGHVS and FNYEAQ. This CDR3 reads CASSAVLKETQYF. The sequenced part of the CDR3 DNA is TGTGCCAGCAGCGCAGTGTTGAAAGAGACC.

This clone came up many times. The read terminates 3 residues ahead of where the CDR3 ends, so the germline J gene completes it. The chain recombines TRBV20-1 with TRBJ2-7; TRBD1 agrees at 9 bases. Germline V CDR1 and CDR2: DFQATT, SNEGSKA (reference sequence). The CDR3 is made up of 14 amino acids. V shed 6 bases and J 4 bases; nucleotides not matched to a gene: 10. The CDR3 region is CSALPMDRGYEQYF. Partial CDR3 DNA: TGCAGTGCCCTCCCAATGGACAGGGGATACGAG.

This clone was recorded many times. Coverage ceases 3 residues before the CDR3 finishes, and the germline J gene fills in the end. The J gene is TRBJ2-1, the V gene TRBV6-2 or TRBV6-3; D perhaps matches TRBD2 (6 bases). CDR3 size: 14 residues. Trimming left V 6 bases short and J 3 bases short, with 12 bases between. The V gene's germline CDR1 is MNHEY and CDR2 SVGEGT. The CDR3 sequence: CASSGTSHYNEQFF. The sequenced CDR3 bases are TGTGCCAGCAGCGGTACTAGCCACTACAATGAG.

In its sample, this clone was seen many times. The CDR3 extends 3 residues past the end of the read, so its final part is completed from the germline J gene. V is TRBV28 and J is TRBJ2-7, with 9 bases aligning to TRBD2. CDR1 and CDR2 (germline): MDHEN, SYDVKM. The CDR3 has 16 amino acids. The J segment lost 3 bases and the V segment lost 4 bases, leaving 10 bases of the junction unmatched. CDR3 protein: CASSSELAGGRYEQYF. The part of the CDR3 DNA that was read is TGTGCCAGCAGTTCAGAACTAGCGGGTGGACGCTACGAG.

This clone was detected ten times or more. CDR3 DNA (partial): TGTGCCAGTAGTTTCTCAGGGGAGCAGGACACTGAA. This sequence encodes CASSFSGEQDTE. The entire CDR3 protein is CASSFSGEQDTEAFF. The chain combines TRBV19 with TRBJ1-1; weak D call: TRBD1 (6 bases). The CDR3 extends 3 residues past the end of the read, so its final part is completed from the germline J gene. Germline V CDR1 and CDR2: LNHDA, SQIVND (reference sequence). The germline V and J ends were trimmed by 5 bases and 3 bases, with 16 bases remaining between them. This CDR3 contains 15 residues.

This clone has at least ten counts. Sequencing ends 3 residues short of the CDR3 end; the germline J gene provides the rest. V usage is TRBV19 and J usage is TRBJ1-3; 7 nucleotides match TRBD1. J lost 0 bases, V lost 5 bases, and 4 bases had no gene match. This CDR3 is 15 amino acids long. The germline V gene encodes CDR1 LNHDA and CDR2 SQIVND (reference sequence). The CDR3 is CASSRDRGSGNTIYF. CDR3 DNA, as far as it was read: TGTGCCAGTAGTCGGGACAGAGGCTCTGGAAACACC.

This clone was recorded at least ten times. The read falls 3 residues short of the CDR3 end, and the missing part is taken from the germline J gene. The chain links TRBV6-2 or TRBV6-3 to TRBJ2-2; D is possibly TRBD1 or TRBD2 (5 bases each). The CDR3 is 13 amino acids. The germline gives CDR1 MNHEY, CDR2 SVGEGT. V lost 6 bases to trimming and J lost 8 bases, with 13 bases between them. The sequenced CDR3 bases are TGTGCCAGCAGGACTCGAGAGGGGGGGGAG. Translating it yields CASRTREGGE. The entire CDR3 is CASRTREGGELFF.

This clone was seen many times. The observed sequence ends 3 residues before the CDR3 terminus, with the missing tail filled in from the germline J gene. The chain is built from TRBV10-3 and TRBJ2-7; 9 bases line up with TRBD1. V dropped 5 bases and J dropped 3; count of bases not matched to a gene: 2. CDR3 length: 13 residues. Germline CDR1 and CDR2: ENHRY and SYGVKD. CDR3 DNA (partial): TGTGCCATCAGTTCGGGACAGGGCTACGAG. It specifies CAISSGQGYE. The full CDR3 protein is CAISSGQGYEQYF.

This clone was recorded at least ten times. Sequencing ends 3 residues short of the CDR3 end; the germline J gene provides the rest. V usage is TRBV20-1 and J usage is TRBJ2-7; the match to TRBD1 covers 7 bases. Per germline, CDR1 DFQATT and CDR2 SNEGSKA (reference sequence). This CDR3 has 13 residues. The ends lost 3 bases at V and 2 bases at J; junction bases unmatched: 4. This chain's CDR3 is CSARQGDTYEQYF. CDR3 bases read: TGCAGTGCTAGGCAGGGGGACACCTACGAG.

This clone was recorded at least ten times. The CDR3 goes on 3 residues after the read ends, and that part is filled in from the germline J gene. The genes are TRBV20-1 and TRBJ2-4; possibly TRBD1 for D (6 bases). The CDR3 is made up of 13 amino acids. With 6 bases removed from V and 8 bases from J, the gap between germline ends came to 17 bases. Germline assignment: CDR1 DFQATT and CDR2 SNEGSKA (reference sequence). Partial CDR3 DNA: TGCAGTGCCAAACCGGGACACCTGGACATT. Protein sequence: CSAKPGHLDI. The whole CDR3 protein reads CSAKPGHLDIQYF.

The sequenced part of the CDR3 DNA is TGCGCCAGCAGTGCCACTTTGACAGGGCAAAAAGAAGGC. Amino acid sequence: CASSATLTGQKEG. The CDR3 as a whole reads CASSATLTGQKEGYTF. This chain joins TRBV10-2 and TRBJ1-2; 7 bases fit TRBD1. The read stops 3 residues short of the end of the CDR3; the missing end is completed from the germline J gene. This CDR3 spans 16 amino acids. Looked up from germline, CDR1 is WSHSY and CDR2 is SAAADI.

This clone was recorded many times. The read ends 3 residues before the CDR3 terminus; that terminus is restored from the germline J gene. This chain uses TRBV5-1 with TRBJ2-1, with 11 positions matching TRBD1. Trimming at V came to 8 bases and at J to 9 bases, leaving 13 bases not matched to a gene. Germline V lookup: CDR1 SGHRS, CDR2 YFSETQ. There are 15 residues in the CDR3. The CDR3 region is CASTLPGQGGLEQFF. The part of the CDR3 DNA that was read is TGCGCCAGTACGTTACCGGGACAGGGGGGTCTTGAG.

This clone has more than one count but fewer than ten. Read coverage stops 3 residues before the CDR3 terminus; the germline J gene supplies the remainder. J is TRBJ2-7 and V is TRBV7-2; D not certain. Looked up from germline, CDR1 is SGHTA and CDR2 is FQGNSA. The CDR3 totals 13 residues. The V end lost 5 bases, the J end lost 2 bases, and 10 bases lay between the germline ends. CDR3 in amino acids: CASSPLGPYEQYF. CDR3 DNA (partial): TGTGCCAGCAGCCCACTTGGTCCCTACGAG.

The table lists this clone with many counts. A read error may account for a junction end that differs from germline. The covered CDR3 bases are TGCGCCAGCAGACGTAACCGGGACAGCAACACCGGGGAG. Amino acids: CASRRNRDSNTGE. The whole CDR3 sequence reads CASRRNRDSNTGELFF. The chain carries TRBV4-2 and TRBJ2-2; TRBD1 matches at 7 bases. The read halts 3 residues ahead of the CDR3 end, with the missing end drawn from the germline J gene. The CDR3 runs to 16 residues. Germline loops: CDR1 LGHNA, CDR2 YNFKEQ.